This T cell receptor beta chain is from a study of neurological immune-mediated disorders. Overall study findings and caveats: TCR-beta repertoires seemed private in all groups, with no expanded CDR3 amino acid sequences shared. The phylogenetic placement of 18 of 34 multiple sclerosis patients' repertoires in one related-CDR3 cluster constitutes a possible signature.

This clonotype was seen ten or more times. The antigen remains unidentified. V was shortened by 4 bases and J by 0 bases, with 18 bases between the two germline ends. Per germline, CDR1 DFQATT and CDR2 SNEGSKA (reference sequence). The CDR3 extends over 17 amino acids. cDNA was made by 5'RACE with 10-nucleotide random UMIs. One entry per CDR3 protein results from TCRdb running MiXCR on the 5' RACE reads. The sample contains tens of thousands of distinct CDR3 sequences, around 3.6% of which appear only once. The origin of this receptor is a man aged 25 to 40 with multiple sclerosis. V and J are TRBV20-1 and TRBJ2-2; weak D call: TRBD1 (5 bases). Sample: PBMCs. The CDR3 nucleotides are TGCAGTGCTAAGCCCTTGAGGCAGGGTTCGAACACCGGGGAGCTGTTTTTT. The encoded protein is CSAKPLRQGSNTGELFF.